This T cell receptor beta chain was identified in a study of cytotoxic CD8 clonotypes in ibrutinib-treated CLL. Study context: Response samples were obtained once patients had received a median 12 months of treatment, range 6 to 36.

Repertoires were generated with immunoSEQ multiplex PCR, while TCRdb's copy carries only in-frame clones and drops some. The sample holds some 76,000 clones, less than 90% seen once. This CDR3 contains 14 residues. V lost 4 bases, J lost 6 bases, and 6 bases stayed unmatched. CDR1 and CDR2 (germline): SGHDT, YYEEEE. V is TRBV5-6 and J is TRBJ2-2, with TRBD2 matching 7 bases. This TCR was recovered from a human donor with chronic lymphocytic leukemia. This sample comprised PBMCs, obtained after 24 months of ibrutinib treatment. The chain's CDR3 is CASSQWGGPGELFF. In nucleotides, the CDR3 is TGTGCCAGCAGCCAATGGGGGGGACCCGGGGAGCTGTTTTTT.